These 26 T cell receptor beta chains share one sample of origin, sequenced in a study of cytomegalovirus exposure and HLA in healthy donors (dated by TCRdb to the late 2010s). Library preparation used the immunoSEQ multiplex PCR assay. For the multiplex PCR, a mixture combining 60 forward primers for TCR Vbeta segments and 13 reverse primers for TCR Jbeta segments was used. Entries here come from immuneACCESS through TCRdb and include only in-frame sequences with V and J called. Some clones fail to appear in such tables; in the studies checked, an unresolved V gene covers under half of the shortfall, and the cause of the remainder is unknown. Counted in this sample were around 130,000 clones; approximately 85% of them appeared once. The top ten clonotypes cover roughly 12% of the sample. The source material was PBMCs. The receptors derive from a male donor in good health and CMV-seropositive.

This chain uses TRBV5-1 with TRBJ2-7; no firm D call. This CDR3 comprises 12 residues. Trimming pared 2 bases from V and 7 bases from J, leaving 10 bases between. Germline assignment: CDR1 SGHRS and CDR2 YFSETQ. CDR3 residues: CASSFRGQEQYF. As DNA, the CDR3 is TGCGCCAGCAGCTTCCGTGGGCAAGAGCAGTACTTC.

The chain employs TRBV6-5 and TRBJ1-4; D gene ambiguous. The CDR3 has 11 amino acids. From germline, CDR1 is MNHEY and CDR2 SVGAGI. Trimming cost V 6 bases and J 8 bases, with 7 bases left between them. Here the CDR3 reads CASRLTEKLFF. DNA of the CDR3: TGTGCCAGCAGGTTAACAGAAAAACTGTTTTTT.

Note on this clone: A junction boundary mismatches the germline segment, possibly from a read error. The chain combines TRBV7-9 with TRBJ2-7, with a weak D call TRBD2 (6 bases). Germline V gene sequence: CDR1 SEHNR, CDR2 FQNEAQ (reference sequence). This CDR3 spans 12 amino acids. For the CDR3, the DNA is TGTTCCAGCAGCTTCGGGGGATACGAGCAGTACTTC. Translated: CSSSFGGYEQYF.

The V and J genes are TRBV6-5 and TRBJ2-5; 10 nucleotides line up with TRBD1. Germline loops: CDR1 MNHEY, CDR2 SVGAGI. The CDR3 runs 16 residues. V lost 3 bases to trimming and J lost 7 bases; unmatched junction nucleotides: 11. CDR3 nucleotides: TGTGCCAGCAGTTATCCCAATGACAGGGGGCAGGTGACCCAGTACTTC. Encoded protein: CASSYPNDRGQVTQYF.

The chain carries TRBV7-3 and TRBJ2-3; no clear D gene. Deletions cut 8 bases from V and 1 base from J, with 16 bases between. The CDR3 sequence is 15 residues long. In germline, CDR1 is SGHTA, CDR2 FQGTGA. The CDR3 loop reads CASSHYGRGTDTQYF. The CDR3, as DNA: TGTGCCAGCTCCCATTATGGCCGGGGCACAGATACGCAGTATTTT.

The V gene is TRBV29-1, the J gene TRBJ2-3; 10 nucleotides match TRBD1. The CDR3 is made up of 14 amino acids. Germline CDR1 and CDR2: SQVTM and ANQGSEA. V lost 3 bases to trimming and J lost 4 bases; unmatched junction nucleotides: 4. The CDR3 sequence: CSVEGQGYSDTQYF. DNA of the CDR3: TGCAGCGTTGAGGGACAGGGGTATTCAGATACGCAGTATTTT.

Concerning this clone itself: One end of the junction varies from germline; a read error may be responsible. The CDR3: CASRHQITGYTF. The CDR3 coding sequence is TGTGCTAGCAGGCACCAGATAACTGGCTACACCTTC. The chain is built from TRBV7-7 and TRBJ1-2; the D is unclear. The CDR3 runs to 12 residues. The V gene's germline CDR1 is SSHAT and CDR2 FNYEAQ (reference sequence).

The J gene is TRBJ2-7, the V gene TRBV7-6, with TRBD2 matching over 7 bases. V shed 4 bases and J 2 bases; nucleotides not matched to a gene: 14. Per germline, CDR1 SGHVS and CDR2 FNYEAQ. This CDR3 contains 17 residues. The CDR3 DNA reads as TGTGCCAGCAGCTCAGGAGTGGACGGGAGGCAGGCCTACGAGCAGTACTTC. It encodes CASSSGVDGRQAYEQYF.

This clone was observed a handful of times. This chain uses TRBV28 with TRBJ1-2; D ambiguous. V was shortened by 3 bases and J by 4 bases, with 9 bases between the two germline ends. The CDR3 consists of 13 residues. In germline, CDR1 is MDHEN, CDR2 SYDVKM. CDR3 amino acids: CASSFPSVYGYTF. The CDR3 region has the DNA TGTGCCAGCAGTTTTCCGTCGGTCTATGGCTACACCTTC.

This chain joins TRBV11-1 and TRBJ2-3, with 8 bases identical to TRBD2. Germline trimming cut 5 bases from V and 6 bases from J; bases unmatched to any gene: 10. This CDR3 region has 15 residues. CDR1 and CDR2 from the germline V gene are SGHAT and FQDESV (reference sequence). CDR3 protein: CASSPAAGGRDTQYF. For the CDR3, the DNA is TGTGCCAGCAGCCCCGCCGCTGGCGGGAGGGATACGCAGTATTTT.

This clone was counted once. The chain joins TRBV2 to TRBJ2-7; 9 positions agree with TRBD1. Germline values: CDR1 SNHLY, CDR2 FYNNEI. J lost 3 bases, V lost 7 bases, and 16 bases had no gene match. The CDR3 is 17 residues long. In DNA form, the CDR3 reads TGTGCCAGCACGGGTGGAGGAGGGACAGGGAGGAACTACGAGCAGTACTTC. It translates to CASTGGGGTGRNYEQYF. The full variable domain, rest sourced from reference TRBV2 and TRBJ2-7, is EPEVTQTPSHQVTQMGQEVILRCVPISNHLYFYWYRQILGQKVEFLVSFYNNEISEKSEIFDDQFSVERPDGSNFTLKIRSTKLEDSAMYFCASTGGGGTGRNYEQYFGPGTRLTVT.

The rearrangement joins TRBV19 to TRBJ1-2, with 8 positions matching TRBD1. This CDR3 is 14 amino acids long. CDR1 is LNHDA and CDR2 is SQIVND in the germline V gene (reference sequence). J was trimmed by 8 bases and V by 3 bases; bases with no gene match: 8. CDR3 region: CASSIEGQGGGYTF. In DNA, the CDR3 is TGTGCCAGTAGTATTGAAGGACAGGGCGGCGGCTACACCTTC.

The CDR3: CASSFTPGVTDTQYF. The CDR3 DNA reads as TGTGCCAGCAGCTTCACACCGGGTGTGACAGATACGCAGTATTTT. This rearrangement joins TRBV7-3 to TRBJ2-3; the D is unclear. The CDR3 has 15 amino acids. V was cut by 3 bases and J by 3 bases, with 13 bases left in between. Germline V gene sequence: CDR1 SGHTA, CDR2 FQGTGA.

The rearrangement links TRBV7-2 to TRBJ1-2, with D possibly being TRBD1 (5 bases). The length of the CDR3 is 15 residues. Germline CDR1 SGHTA, CDR2 FQGNSA. V lost 3 bases and J lost 8, with 19 bases in between. In DNA, the CDR3 is TGTGCCAGCAGCTTTATGTCTGGGCAGGGCGGCGGCTACACCTTC. Translation: CASSFMSGQGGGYTF.

This clone was seen once. The chain recombines TRBV29-1 with TRBJ1-2; 8 bases are a match to TRBD1. Germline CDR1 is SQVTM and CDR2 is ANQGSEA. J gave up 3 bases and V 4 bases, and 4 bases lay outside the gene matches. The CDR3 consists of 13 residues. DNA of the CDR3: TGCAGCGTTGCACAGGGGGGTCACTATGGCTACACCTTC. Its translation is CSVAQGGHYGYTF.

This clone was counted between two and nine times. The V call is TRBV27, the J call TRBJ2-1; maybe TRBD2 (6 bases). V was cut by 6 bases and J by 8 bases, with 17 bases left in between. Germline assignment: CDR1 MNHEY and CDR2 SMNVEV (reference sequence). This CDR3 spans 14 amino acids. In DNA form, the CDR3 reads TGTGCCAGCAGCCCGTCGACTAGTGGGGATGAGCAGTTCTTC. This encodes CASSPSTSGDEQFF.

This clone was seen only once. V is TRBV18 and J is TRBJ1-4, with 8 bases aligning to TRBD1. J was trimmed by 1 base and V by 5 bases; bases with no gene match: 0. This CDR3 contains 14 residues. Germline-derived CDR1 and CDR2 are KGHSH and LQKENI. The CDR3 reads CASSDRGTNEKLFF. The CDR3 bases are TGTGCCAGCTCAGACAGGGGAACTAATGAAAAACTGTTTTTT.

The chain recombines TRBV29-1 with TRBJ1-5, with unresolved D. Trimming removed 6 bases at V and 6 bases at J, with 18 bases between. Germline V CDR1 and CDR2: SQVTM, ANQGSEA. The CDR3 totals 14 residues. Here the CDR3 reads CSVSARGDGQPQHF. The CDR3 DNA is TGCAGCGTCAGTGCTCGAGGAGACGGTCAGCCCCAGCATTTT.

This chain links TRBV9 with TRBJ2-2; D unclear. The V gene lost 3 bases and the J gene lost 6 bases, with 3 bases spanning the gap. CDR1 is SGDLS, CDR2 YYNGEE, per germline. The CDR3 sequence is 11 residues long. CDR3 sequence: CASSGPGELFF. As DNA, the CDR3 is TGTGCCAGCAGCGGGCCCGGGGAGCTGTTTTTT.

The V and J genes are TRBV7-3 and TRBJ2-5; a weak D match, TRBD1 (6 bases). Germline loops: CDR1 SGHTA, CDR2 FQGTGA. Trimming stripped 5 bases from V and 5 bases from J, with 12 bases between. This CDR3 is built from 13 residues. The CDR3 DNA sequence: TGTGCCAGCAGCCATGGACAGACGGAGACCCAGTACTTC. Protein: CASSHGQTETQYF.

Points on this clone: The junction differs from germline at one of its ends, possibly a read error. The chain links TRBV15 to TRBJ2-7; TRBD1 matches 10 bases. The germline V gene encodes CDR1 LNHNV and CDR2 YYDKDF (reference sequence). This CDR3 contains 15 residues. The CDR3 protein is CATSRDRDRGRSEYF. Here the CDR3 DNA reads TGTGCCACCAGCCGAGACCGGGACAGGGGTCGATCGGAGTACTTC. The whole variable domain, remainder taken from reference TRBV15 and TRBJ2-7, is DAMVIQNPRYQVTQFGKPVTLSCSQTLNHNVMYWYQQKSSQAPKLLFHYYDKDFNNEADTPDNFQSRRPNTSFCFLDIRSPGLGDTAMYLCATSRDRDRGRSEYFGPGTRLTVT.

The gene calls are TRBV6-5 and TRBJ2-5, with TRBD1 identical over 9 bases. The end of the DNA aligns better with TRBJ2-7, so the J call may be wrong. This CDR3 has 14 amino acids. Looked up from germline, CDR1 is MNHEY and CDR2 is SVGAGI. DNA of the CDR3: TGTGCCAGCCGAACGCGACAGGGGGACCACGAGCAGTACTTC. This gives the protein CASRTRQGDHEQYF.

This clone has just a few counts. V usage is TRBV28 and J usage is TRBJ2-5; TRBD2 agrees at 11 bases. The CDR3 runs 16 residues. Germline V gives CDR1 MDHEN, CDR2 SYDVKM. V was pared by 3 bases and J by 5 bases, with 8 bases of the junction left unmatched. The CDR3 nucleotides read TGTGCCAGCAGTTTGGGACTAGCGGAGACGGGGGAGACCCAGTACTTC. Protein: CASSLGLAETGETQYF.

V usage is TRBV29-1 and J usage is TRBJ2-7, with 9 bases fitting TRBD1. V shed 6 bases and J 6 bases; nucleotides not matched to a gene: 12. Germline lookup yields CDR1 SQVTM and CDR2 ANQGSEA. The CDR3 loop spans 14 amino acids. The CDR3 coding sequence is TGCAGCGTGGTCCGGGACAGGGTAGTAGGCGAGCAGTACTTC. Protein product: CSVVRDRVVGEQYF.

In DNA form, the CDR3 reads TGTGCCAGCACCGGGTTCAGCTCCTACAATGAGCAGTTCTTC. Residues: CASTGFSSYNEQFF. This chain uses TRBV6-6 with TRBJ2-1; D uncertain. The CDR3 contains 14 residues. Per the germline V gene, CDR1 is MNHNY and CDR2 is SVGAGI (reference sequence). Deletions cut 7 bases from V and 0 bases from J, with 10 bases between.

V is TRBV7-9 and J is TRBJ1-2; TRBD1 aligns across 12 bases. CDR1 and CDR2 (germline): SEHNR, FQNEAQ (reference sequence). The CDR3 spans 13 residues. Trimming removed 3 bases from V and 8 bases from J; junction bases left unmatched: 1. The CDR3 sequence: CASSLGQGAGYTF. CDR3 nucleotide sequence: TGTGCCAGCAGCTTGGGACAGGGGGCCGGCTACACCTTC.